The clone carrying this T cell receptor (beta chain) is called medium-sized based on its frequency. The antigen is unknown. The data belong to a study of T cell clusters in autoimmune cytopenias. Multiplex touch-down PCR amplified TRB using TRB-A and TRB-B pools in one tube. TCRdb re-called the multiplex PCR reads and shows each CDR3 protein once, DNA omitted. The sample has under 3,500 distinct CDR3 sequences. Overall study results and limits: No experiment has yet validated the function of the T cell clusters defined in silico.

Roughly 38,000 genome equivalents of blood DNA were amplified for TRB. The CDR3 loop spans 14 amino acids. CDR1 is ENHRY, CDR2 SYGVKD, per germline. Input material: peripheral blood. The chain links TRBV10-3 to TRBJ2-1. The sequence was obtained from a human donor with an autoimmune cytopenia or autoimmune hepatitis (not recorded which). The CDR3 spells CAISVSGTYNEQFF.